This TCR beta chain came from a study of blood T cell repertoires in COVID-19. About the research overall: Sites across the United States, Italy and Spain contributed samples from acute and convalescent COVID-19. PBMCs, B-cell-depleted T cells, or T cells were the source of the cDNA or gDNA that made up the material.

The germline CDR1 and CDR2 sequences are MRHNA and SNTAGT. The length of the CDR3 is 15 residues. J lost 5 bases, V lost 3 bases, and 3 bases had no gene match. In the authors' workflow: Counts of nucleated cells, estimated from reference gene primer amplification, were obtained. Sequencing was performed with immunoSEQ multiplex PCR; in TCRdb, only in-frame clones are kept and a portion is missing. D and trimming come from the DNA, and the V and J calls and clone size come from that table. The sample records 90,000 or so clones, over 80% being singletons. This clonotype originated in a human donor in a cohort sampled during active COVID-19. The chain is built from TRBV6-4 and TRBJ2-1; TRBD2 matches at 11 bases. Sequences were obtained from peripheral blood. CDR3 bases: TGTGCCAGCAGTGAGAGTAGCGGGAGGGACAATGAGCAGTTCTTC. It yields the protein CASSESSGRDNEQFF.